The 10 T cell receptor beta chains listed next were all sequenced from one sample in a study of T cells in Graves' hyperthyroidism and ophthalmopathy. RNA transcripts served as the template for amplifying TCR beta CDR3 regions. Initially, a first-round RT-PCR of the TCR CDR3 employed the HTBI primer set. TCRdb ran MiXCR on the multiplex PCR reads and lists one entry per CDR3 protein. The sample carries about 610,000 distinct CDR3 sequences, roughly 14% recorded once. Specimen: blood. All receptors derive from a woman aged 35 to 49 with Graves' ophthalmopathy.

This clonotype has ten or more counts. V usage is TRBV6-1 and J usage is TRBJ2-7; D is unclear. V was pared by 5 bases and J by 3 bases, with 17 bases between. This CDR3 comprises 15 residues. Per germline, CDR1 MNHNS and CDR2 SASEGT. The chain's CDR3 is CASSQDTVPYYEQYF. The DNA of the CDR3 is TGTGCCAGCAGTCAAGACACGGTCCCCTACTACGAGCAGTACTTC.

This clonotype was found many times. The junction departs from germline at one end; a sequencing error may be responsible. The CDR3 DNA reads TGTGCCAGCAGTTTATCTCTCTTGAGGAGGAAGGTCTTC. Protein: CASSLSLLRRKVF. The rearrangement links TRBV28 to TRBJ2-7; weak D call: TRBD2 (5 bases). Germline V gene data show CDR1 as MDHEN and CDR2 as SYDVKM. The CDR3 is 13 amino acids.

This clonotype was observed many times. This rearrangement joins TRBV28 to TRBJ1-2, with a tentative D call TRBD1 (5 bases). The germline gives CDR1 MDHEN, CDR2 SYDVKM. Trimming stripped 3 bases from V and 4 bases from J, with 12 bases between. The CDR3 length is 14 residues. This chain's CDR3 is CASSFGQGTYGYTF. CDR3 nucleotide sequence: TGTGCCAGCAGTTTTGGTCAGGGCACCTATGGCTACACCTTC.

This clonotype has a count of ten or more. The rearrangement joins TRBV28 to TRBJ2-7; D is possibly TRBD2 (5 bases). Germline CDR1 is MDHEN and CDR2 is SYDVKM. The V and J ends lost 3 bases and 7 bases respectively, with 16 bases between them. CDR3 size: 14 residues. The CDR3, as DNA: TGTGCCAGCAGTTTGCGGGTGCAGTTTTGGGAGCAGTACTTC. Translating gives CASSLRVQFWEQYF. Full variable domain (rest looked up from reference TRBV28 and TRBJ2-7): DVKVTQSSRYLVKRTGEKVFLECVQDMDHENMFWYRQDPGLGLRLIYFSYDVKMKEKGDIPEGYSVSREKKERFSLILESASTNQTSMYLCASSLRVQFWEQYFGPGTRLTVT.

V is TRBV19 and J is TRBJ2-5, with D unclear. CDR3 length equals 14 residues. CDR1 is LNHDA, CDR2 SQIVND, per germline (reference sequence). With 5 bases removed from V and 5 bases from J, the gap between germline ends came to 15 bases. The CDR3 protein is CASSRRTLRETQYF. CDR3 nucleotides: TGTGCCAGTAGTCGACGGACCTTGCGGGAGACCCAGTACTTC.

This clonotype came up a few times. The chain has TRBV6-5 and TRBJ2-2; D call uncertain. The CDR3 has 14 amino acids. With 4 bases removed from V and 4 bases from J, the gap between germline ends came to 10 bases. CDR1 is MNHEY and CDR2 is SVGAGI in the germline V gene. DNA for the CDR3: TGTGCCAGCAGTTCCTCTAGTTCCACCGGGGAGCTGTTTTTT. Its protein is CASSSSSSTGELFF.

This clonotype showed up many times. The rearrangement links TRBV19 to TRBJ1-5; the D gene is possibly TRBD1 (5 bases). Germline CDR1 and CDR2: LNHDA and SQIVND (reference sequence). V lost 5 bases and J 2 bases, leaving 13 bases between the germline ends. The CDR3 extends over 15 amino acids. This chain's CDR3 is CASSSRDAGNQPQHF. CDR3 DNA sequence: TGTGCCAGTAGTTCACGGGACGCAGGCAATCAGCCCCAGCATTTT.

This clonotype turned up a few times. The chain combines TRBV19 with TRBJ2-7; D uncertain. This CDR3 comprises 12 residues. Trimming removed 10 bases at V and 1 base at J, with 11 bases between. Germline CDR1 reads LNHDA; CDR2 reads SQIVND (reference sequence). CDR3 coding DNA: TGTGCCACCCTGGACGGTTCCTACGAGCAGTACTTC. Amino acid sequence: CATLDGSYEQYF. The full variable domain, rest sourced from reference TRBV19 and TRBJ2-7, is DGGITQSPKYLFRKEGQNVTLSCEQNLNHDAMYWYRQDPGQGLRLIYYSQIVNDFQKGDIAEGYSVSREKKESFPLTVTSAQKNPTAFYLCATLDGSYEQYFGPGTRLTVT.

The chain is built from TRBV28 and TRBJ1-6; unclear D gene. The CDR3 runs 11 residues. Germline V CDR1 and CDR2: MDHEN, SYDVKM. The V end lost 4 bases, the J end lost 8 bases, and 3 bases lay between the germline ends. DNA for the CDR3: TGTGCCAGCAGTTGGGATTCACCCCTCCACTTT. This translates into CASSWDSPLHF.

The sample holds many counts of this clonotype. The chain has TRBV13 and TRBJ2-7, with 9 bases lining up with TRBD2. The V gene end was trimmed by 1 base and the J gene end by 0 bases; junction bases not matched to a gene: 4. The CDR3 extends over 16 amino acids. Germline CDR1 and CDR2: PRHDT and FYEKMQ (reference sequence). This CDR3 is CASSLESGRNSYEQYF. CDR3 DNA: TGTGCCAGCAGCTTAGAGAGCGGGAGGAACTCCTACGAGCAGTACTTC.